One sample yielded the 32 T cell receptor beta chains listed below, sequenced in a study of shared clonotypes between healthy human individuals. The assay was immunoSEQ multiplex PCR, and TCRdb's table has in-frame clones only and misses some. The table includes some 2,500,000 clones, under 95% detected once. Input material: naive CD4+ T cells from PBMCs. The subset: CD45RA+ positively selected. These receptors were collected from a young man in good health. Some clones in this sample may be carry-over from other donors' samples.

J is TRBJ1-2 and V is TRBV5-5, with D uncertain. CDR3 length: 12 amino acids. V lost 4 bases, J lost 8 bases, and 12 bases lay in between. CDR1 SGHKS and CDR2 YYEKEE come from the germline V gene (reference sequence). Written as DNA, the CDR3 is TGTGCCAGCAGCCTCGACCTGGTGGGCTACACCTTC. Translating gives CASSLDLVGYTF.

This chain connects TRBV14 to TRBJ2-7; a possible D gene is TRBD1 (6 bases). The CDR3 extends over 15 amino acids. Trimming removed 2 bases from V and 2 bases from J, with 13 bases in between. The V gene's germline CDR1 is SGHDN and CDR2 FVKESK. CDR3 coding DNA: TGTGCCAGCAGCCAAATCCAGGGGCCCACCTACGAGCAGTACTTC. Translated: CASSQIQGPTYEQYF.

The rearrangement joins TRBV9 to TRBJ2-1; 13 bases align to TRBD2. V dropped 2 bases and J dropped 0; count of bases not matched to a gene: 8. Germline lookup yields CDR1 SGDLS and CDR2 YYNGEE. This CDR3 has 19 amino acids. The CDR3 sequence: CASSVGGLAGVGSYNEQFF. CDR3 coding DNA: TGTGCCAGCAGCGTCGGAGGACTAGCGGGAGTGGGCTCCTACAATGAGCAGTTCTTC. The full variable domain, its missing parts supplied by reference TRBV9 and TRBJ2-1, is DSGVTQTPKHLITATGQRVTLRCSPRSGDLSVYWYQQSLDQGLQFLIQYYNGEERAKGNILERFSAQQFPDLHSELNLSSLELGDSALYFCASSVGGLAGVGSYNEQFFGPGTRLTVL.

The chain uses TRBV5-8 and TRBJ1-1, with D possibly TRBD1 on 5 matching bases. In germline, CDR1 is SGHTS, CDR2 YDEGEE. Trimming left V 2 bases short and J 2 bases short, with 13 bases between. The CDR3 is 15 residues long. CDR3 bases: TGTGCCAGCAGCTTAAGGGGTCAGCTTAACACTGAAGCTTTCTTT. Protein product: CASSLRGQLNTEAFF. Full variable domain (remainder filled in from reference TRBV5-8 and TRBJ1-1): EAGVTQSPTHLIKTRGQQATLRCSPISGHTSVYWYQQALGLGLQFLLWYDEGEERNRGNFPPRFSGRQFPNYSSELNVNALELEDSALYLCASSLRGQLNTEAFFGQGTRLTVV.

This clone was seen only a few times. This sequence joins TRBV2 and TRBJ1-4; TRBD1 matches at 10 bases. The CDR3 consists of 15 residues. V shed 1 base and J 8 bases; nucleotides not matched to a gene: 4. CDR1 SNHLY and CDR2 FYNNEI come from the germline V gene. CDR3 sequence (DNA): TGTGCCAGCAGTGAAGAAGGGACAGGGGAAGAAAAACTGTTTTTT. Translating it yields CASSEEGTGEEKLFF.

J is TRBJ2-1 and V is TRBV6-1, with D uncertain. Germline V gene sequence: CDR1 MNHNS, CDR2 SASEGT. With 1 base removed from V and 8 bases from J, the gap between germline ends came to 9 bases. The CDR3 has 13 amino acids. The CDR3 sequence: CASSEGIGYEQFF. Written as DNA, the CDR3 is TGTGCCAGCAGTGAAGGGATAGGCTATGAGCAGTTCTTC.

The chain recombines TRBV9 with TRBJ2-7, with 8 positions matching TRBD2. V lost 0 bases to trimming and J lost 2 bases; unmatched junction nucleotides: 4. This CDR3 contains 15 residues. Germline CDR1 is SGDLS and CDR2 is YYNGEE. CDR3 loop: CASSVGGSGAYEQYF. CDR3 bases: TGTGCCAGCAGCGTAGGCGGTAGCGGGGCCTACGAGCAGTACTTC.

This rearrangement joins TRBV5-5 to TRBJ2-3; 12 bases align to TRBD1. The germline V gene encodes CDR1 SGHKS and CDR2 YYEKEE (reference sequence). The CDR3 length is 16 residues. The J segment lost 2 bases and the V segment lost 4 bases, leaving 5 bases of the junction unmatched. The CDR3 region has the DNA TGTGCCAGCAGCGAGGGACAGGGGGCGAACACAGATACGCAGTATTTT. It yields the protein CASSEGQGANTDTQYF. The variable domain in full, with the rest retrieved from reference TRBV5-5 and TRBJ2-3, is DAGVTQSPTHLIKTRGQQVTLRCSPISGHKSVSWYQQVLGQGPQFIFQYYEKEERGRGNFPDRFSARQFPNYSSELNVNALLLGDSALYLCASSEGQGANTDTQYFGPGTRLTVL.

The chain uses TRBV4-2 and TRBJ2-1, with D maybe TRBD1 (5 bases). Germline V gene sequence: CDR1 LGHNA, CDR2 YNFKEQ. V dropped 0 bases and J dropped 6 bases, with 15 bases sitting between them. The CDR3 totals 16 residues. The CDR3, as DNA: TGTGCCAGCAGCCAAGAGGATTATAGCAGGGCCAATGAGCAGTTCTTC. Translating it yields CASSQEDYSRANEQFF.

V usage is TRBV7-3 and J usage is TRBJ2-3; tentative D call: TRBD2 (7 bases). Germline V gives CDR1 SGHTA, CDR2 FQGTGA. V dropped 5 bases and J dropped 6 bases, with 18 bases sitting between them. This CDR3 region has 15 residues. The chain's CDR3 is CASSQGRRGPDTQYF. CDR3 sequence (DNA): TGTGCCAGCAGCCAAGGTCGGCGGGGGCCCGATACGCAGTATTTT.

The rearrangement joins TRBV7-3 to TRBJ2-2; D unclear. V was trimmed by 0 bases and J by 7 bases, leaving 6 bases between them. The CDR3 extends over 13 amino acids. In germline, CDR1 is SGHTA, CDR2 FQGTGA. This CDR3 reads CASSLTSFGELFF. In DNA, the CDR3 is TGTGCCAGCAGCTTAACCTCCTTCGGGGAGCTGTTTTTT.

The CDR3 bases are TGTGCCAGCAGCTCATTCGGCGGCTACGAGCAGTACTTC. Translated, it gives CASSSFGGYEQYF. This chain joins TRBV11-2 and TRBJ2-7, with no clear D. Germline CDR1 reads SGHAT; CDR2 reads FQNNGV. The CDR3 is 13 amino acids. Trimming pared 4 bases from V and 3 bases from J, leaving 10 bases between. The entire variable domain, with the rest obtained from reference TRBV11-2 and TRBJ2-7, is as follows: EAGVAQSPRYKIIEKRQSVAFWCNPISGHATLYWYQQILGQGPKLLIQFQNNGVVDDSQLPKDRFSAERLKGVDSTLKIQPAKLEDSAVYLCASSSFGGYEQYFGPGTRLTVT.

The CDR3: CSVVIGLTTDTQYF. CDR3 coding DNA: TGCAGCGTTGTTATCGGACTGACTACAGATACGCAGTATTTT. This chain uses TRBV29-1 with TRBJ2-3; tentative D call: TRBD2 (5 bases). The length of the CDR3 is 14 residues. Germline V gene lookup returns CDR1 SQVTM and CDR2 ANQGSEA. The V gene lost 4 bases and the J gene lost 3 bases, with 14 bases spanning the gap.

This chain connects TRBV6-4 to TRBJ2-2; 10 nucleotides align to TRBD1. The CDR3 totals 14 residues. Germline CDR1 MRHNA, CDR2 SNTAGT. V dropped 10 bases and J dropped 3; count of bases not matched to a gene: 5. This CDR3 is CATRQGAYTGELFF. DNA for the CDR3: TGTGCCACCAGACAGGGGGCATACACCGGGGAGCTGTTTTTT.

The chain's CDR3 is CASSLLDRGAGGTQYF. The CDR3, as DNA: TGTGCCAGCAGCCTCCTGGACAGGGGGGCCGGGGGTACGCAGTATTTT. The chain employs TRBV5-4 and TRBJ2-3; TRBD1 matches 10 bases. Germline-derived CDR1 and CDR2 are SGHNT and YYREEE (reference sequence). The CDR3 spans 16 residues. Germline trimming cut 4 bases from V and 8 bases from J; bases unmatched to any gene: 13. Together with reference TRBV5-4 and TRBJ2-3, the CDR3 gives the full variable domain: ETGVTQSPTHLIKTRGQQVTLRCSSQSGHNTVSWYQQALGQGPQFIFQYYREEENGRGNFPPRFSGLQFPNYSSELNVNALELDDSALYLCASSLLDRGAGGTQYFGPGTRLTVL.

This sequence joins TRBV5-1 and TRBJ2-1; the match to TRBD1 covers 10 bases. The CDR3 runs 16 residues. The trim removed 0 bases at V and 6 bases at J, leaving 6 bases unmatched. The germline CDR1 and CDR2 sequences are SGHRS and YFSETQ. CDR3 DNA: TGCGCCAGCAGCTTGGGATGGACAGGGGGAAGCAATGAGCAGTTCTTC. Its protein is CASSLGWTGGSNEQFF.

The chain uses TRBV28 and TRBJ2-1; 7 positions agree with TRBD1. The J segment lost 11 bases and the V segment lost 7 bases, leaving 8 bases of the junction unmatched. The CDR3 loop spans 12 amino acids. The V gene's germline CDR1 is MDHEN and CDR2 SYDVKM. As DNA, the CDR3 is TGTGCCAGCACCCAGACAGGGTACCAGCAGTTCTTC. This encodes CASTQTGYQQFF.

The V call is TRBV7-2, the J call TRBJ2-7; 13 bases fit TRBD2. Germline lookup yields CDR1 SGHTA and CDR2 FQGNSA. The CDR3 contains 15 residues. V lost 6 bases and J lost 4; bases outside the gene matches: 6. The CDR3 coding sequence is TGTGCCAGCAGACCCACTAGCGGGAGGGGTTACGAGCAGTACTTC. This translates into CASRPTSGRGYEQYF.

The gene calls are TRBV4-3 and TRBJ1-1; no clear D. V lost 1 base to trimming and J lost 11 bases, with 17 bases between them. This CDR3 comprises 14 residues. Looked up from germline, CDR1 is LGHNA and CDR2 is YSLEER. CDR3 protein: CASSQAMGGLRAFF. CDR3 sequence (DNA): TGCGCCAGCAGCCAAGCAATGGGCGGCTTGCGGGCTTTCTTT.

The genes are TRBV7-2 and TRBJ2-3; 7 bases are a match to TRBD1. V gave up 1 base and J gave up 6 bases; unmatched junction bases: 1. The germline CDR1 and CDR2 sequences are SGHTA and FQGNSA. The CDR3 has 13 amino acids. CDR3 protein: CASSLVTGDTQYF. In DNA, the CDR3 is TGTGCCAGCAGCTTAGTGACAGGGGATACGCAGTATTTT.

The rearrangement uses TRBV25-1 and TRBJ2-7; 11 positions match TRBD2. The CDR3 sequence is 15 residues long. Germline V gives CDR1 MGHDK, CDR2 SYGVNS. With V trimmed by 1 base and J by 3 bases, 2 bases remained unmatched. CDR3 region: CASSESLAGGYEQYF. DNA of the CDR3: TGTGCCAGCAGTGAATCCCTAGCGGGAGGCTACGAGCAGTACTTC.

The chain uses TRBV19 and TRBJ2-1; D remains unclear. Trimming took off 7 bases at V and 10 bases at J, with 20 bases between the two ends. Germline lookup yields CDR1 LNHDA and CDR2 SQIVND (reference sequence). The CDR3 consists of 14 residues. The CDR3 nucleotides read TGTGCCAGTACTTTGATCGCCGGAGAAGGGGAGCAGTTCTTC. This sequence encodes CASTLIAGEGEQFF.

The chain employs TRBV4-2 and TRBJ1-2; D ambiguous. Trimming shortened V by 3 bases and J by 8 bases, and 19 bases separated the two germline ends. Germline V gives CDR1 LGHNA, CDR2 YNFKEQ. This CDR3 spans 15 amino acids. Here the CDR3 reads CASSQDLMKGYGYTF. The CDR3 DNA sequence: TGTGCCAGCAGCCAGGACCTGATGAAAGGGTACGGCTACACCTTC.

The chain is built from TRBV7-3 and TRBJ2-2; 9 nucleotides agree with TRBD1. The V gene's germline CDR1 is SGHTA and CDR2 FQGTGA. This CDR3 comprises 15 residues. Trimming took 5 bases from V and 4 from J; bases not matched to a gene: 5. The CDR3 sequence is CASSPDRGITGELFF. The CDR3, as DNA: TGTGCCAGCAGCCCAGACAGGGGGATCACCGGGGAGCTGTTTTTT. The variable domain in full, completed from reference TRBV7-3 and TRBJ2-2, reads GAGVSQTPSNKVTEKGKYVELRCDPISGHTALYWYRQSLGQGPEFLIYFQGTGAADDSGLPNDRFFAVRPEGSVSTLKIQRTERGDSAVYLCASSPDRGITGELFFGEGSRLTVL.

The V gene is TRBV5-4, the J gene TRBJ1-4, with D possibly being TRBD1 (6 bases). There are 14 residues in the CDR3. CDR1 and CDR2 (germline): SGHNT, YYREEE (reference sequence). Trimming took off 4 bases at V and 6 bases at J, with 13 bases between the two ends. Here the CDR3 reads CASSLMGGDEKLFF. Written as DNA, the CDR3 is TGTGCCAGCAGCCTGATGGGGGGCGATGAAAAACTGTTTTTT.

CDR3 residues: CASGGGGSYEQYF. The CDR3 DNA follows: TGCGCCAGCGGCGGGGGAGGATCCTACGAGCAGTACTTC. The rearrangement links TRBV5-1 to TRBJ2-7, with TRBD2 matching 7 bases. Germline V lookup: CDR1 SGHRS, CDR2 YFSETQ. After removal of 7 bases from V and 1 base from J, the junction contained 5 bases not matched to a gene. The CDR3 has 13 residues.

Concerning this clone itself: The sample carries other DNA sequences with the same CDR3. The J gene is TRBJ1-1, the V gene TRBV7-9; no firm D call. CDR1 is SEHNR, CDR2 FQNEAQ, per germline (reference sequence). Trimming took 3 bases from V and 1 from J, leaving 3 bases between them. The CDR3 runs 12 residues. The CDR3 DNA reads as TGTGCCAGCAGCTTCCCGAACACTGAAGCTTTCTTT. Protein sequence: CASSFPNTEAFF.

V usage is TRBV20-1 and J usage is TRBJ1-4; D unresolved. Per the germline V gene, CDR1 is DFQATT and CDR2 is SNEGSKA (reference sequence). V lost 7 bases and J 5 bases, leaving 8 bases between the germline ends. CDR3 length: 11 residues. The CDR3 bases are TGCAGTGTCTCCCCAAATGAAAAACTGTTTTTT. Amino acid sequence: CSVSPNEKLFF.

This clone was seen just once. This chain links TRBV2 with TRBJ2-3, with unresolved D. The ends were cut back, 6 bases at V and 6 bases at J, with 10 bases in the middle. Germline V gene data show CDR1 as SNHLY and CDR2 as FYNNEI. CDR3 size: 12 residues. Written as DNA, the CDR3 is TGTGCCAGCAGCCGGCGGCTCGATACGCAGTATTTT. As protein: CASSRRLDTQYF.

The CDR3 spells CAWSTLAGSDTQYF. The CDR3 coding sequence is TGTGCCTGGAGTACCCTAGCGGGGTCAGATACGCAGTATTTT. The rearrangement links TRBV30 to TRBJ2-3; 9 bases are shared with TRBD2. The V and J ends lost 2 bases and 4 bases, in that order; junction bases with no gene match: 4. Germline V lookup: CDR1 GTSNPN, CDR2 SVGIG (reference sequence). CDR3 size: 14 residues.

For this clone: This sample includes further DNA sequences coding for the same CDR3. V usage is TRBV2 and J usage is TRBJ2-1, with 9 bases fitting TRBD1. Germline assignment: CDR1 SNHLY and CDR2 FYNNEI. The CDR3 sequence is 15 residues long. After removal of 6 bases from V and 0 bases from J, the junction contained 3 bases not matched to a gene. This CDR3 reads CASSGQGSSYNEQFF. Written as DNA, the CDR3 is TGTGCCAGCAGCGGACAGGGGAGCTCCTACAATGAGCAGTTCTTC.

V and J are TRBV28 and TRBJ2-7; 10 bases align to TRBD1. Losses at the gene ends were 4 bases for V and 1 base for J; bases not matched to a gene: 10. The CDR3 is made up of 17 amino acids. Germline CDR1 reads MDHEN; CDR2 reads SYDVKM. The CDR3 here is CASSSGTGVHWSYEQYF. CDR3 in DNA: TGTGCCAGCAGTTCCGGGACAGGGGTTCATTGGTCCTACGAGCAGTACTTC.